A single sample is the source of the 9 T cell receptor beta chains below, sequenced in a study of T cell responses to AZD1222 COVID-19 vaccine. Data came from immunoSEQ multiplex PCR; TCRdb stores just in-frame clones and leaves some out. This sample has approximately 89,000 clones, with 90% to 95% found just once. The sample in question was peripheral blood, obtained on day 0 of MenACWY control vaccination. Receptor source: an adult in good health.

This rearrangement joins TRBV27 to TRBJ1-5; D remains ambiguous. The germline V and J ends were trimmed by 0 bases and 6 bases, with 18 bases remaining between them. Germline V gene sequence: CDR1 MNHEY, CDR2 SMNVEV (reference sequence). The CDR3 consists of 17 residues. CDR3 DNA: TGTGCCAGCAGTTTATCGTACGGGAACAGAGCCTTTCAGCCCCAGCATTTT. It yields the protein CASSLSYGNRAFQPQHF.

The count of this clone is one. The rearrangement links TRBV5-5 to TRBJ2-7; TRBD2 is a possible D gene (6 bases). This CDR3 is built from 15 residues. Looked up from germline, CDR1 is SGHKS and CDR2 is YYEKEE (reference sequence). V lost 4 bases, J lost 7 bases, and 21 bases lay in between. CDR3 coding DNA: TGTGCCAGCAGCCCCGGGTCGGGGGTTTTGCGTGAGCAGTACTTC. Encoded protein: CASSPGSGVLREQYF. The full variable domain, with the rest looked up from reference TRBV5-5 and TRBJ2-7, is DAGVTQSPTHLIKTRGQQVTLRCSPISGHKSVSWYQQVLGQGPQFIFQYYEKEERGRGNFPDRFSARQFPNYSSELNVNALLLGDSALYLCASSPGSGVLREQYFGPGTRLTVT.

This chain links TRBV19 with TRBJ2-7; TRBD2 is a possible D gene (9 bases). V was shortened by 11 bases and J by 5 bases, with 34 bases between the two germline ends. The CDR3 is 18 residues long. Germline lookup yields CDR1 LNHDA and CDR2 SQIVND (reference sequence). The CDR3 sequence is CAFIRGRGLWLAGHEQYF. CDR3 bases: TGTGCCTTCATTAGGGGCAGGGGGCTTTGGCTAGCGGGACACGAGCAGTACTTC.

The chain joins TRBV28 to TRBJ2-7, with 11 bases aligning to TRBD2. The CDR3 covers 15 residues. Germline loops: CDR1 MDHEN, CDR2 SYDVKM. V lost 6 bases and J lost 7; bases outside the gene matches: 11. CDR3 sequence: CASRSNSGRALEQYF. Here the CDR3 DNA reads TGTGCCAGCAGGTCTAATAGCGGGAGGGCCTTAGAGCAGTACTTC.

The J gene is TRBJ2-5, the V gene TRBV29-1; TRBD1 agrees at 10 bases. The CDR3 covers 13 residues. The V gene end was trimmed by 8 bases and the J gene end by 4 bases; junction bases not matched to a gene: 7. CDR1 and CDR2 from the germline V gene are SQVTM and ANQGSEA. CDR3 region: CSSGQGGRETQYF. CDR3 in DNA: TGCAGCTCTGGACAGGGGGGTAGAGAGACCCAGTACTTC. Complete variable domain (other parts from reference TRBV29-1 and TRBJ2-5): SAVISQKPSRDICQRGTSLTIQCQVDSQVTMMFWYRQQPGQSLTLIATANQGSEATYESGFVIDKFPISRPNLTFSTLTVSNMSPEDSSIYLCSSGQGGRETQYFGPGTRLLVL.

V is TRBV7-8 and J is TRBJ1-5; D perhaps matches TRBD1 (6 bases). V lost 5 bases, J lost 7 bases, and 12 bases lay in between. There are 13 residues in the CDR3. The germline gives CDR1 SGHVS, CDR2 FQNEAQ. The CDR3 is CASSPQDSQPQHF. Here the CDR3 DNA reads TGTGCCAGCAGCCCCCAGGACAGCCAGCCCCAGCATTTT.

V is TRBV28 and J is TRBJ2-7, with no clear D. CDR1 is MDHEN, CDR2 SYDVKM, per germline. This CDR3 region has 16 residues. Trimming took 3 bases from V and 2 from J, leaving 17 bases between them. The DNA of the CDR3 is TGTGCCAGCAGTTTGCTCAGCTCAGCCTCCCCCTACGAGCAGTACTTC. It is translated as CASSLLSSASPYEQYF.

The rearrangement links TRBV2 to TRBJ2-1; unclear D gene. V shed 9 bases and J shed 7 bases, with 19 bases lying between them. This CDR3 contains 14 residues. CDR1 SNHLY and CDR2 FYNNEI come from the germline V gene. CDR3 nucleotides: TGTGCCAGGGCCCGAGTAGACGGTAAGAATGAGCAGTTCTTC. Its translation: CARARVDGKNEQFF.

V and J are TRBV27 and TRBJ2-1, with 10 bases matching TRBD2. The CDR3 is 16 amino acids. V shed 7 bases and J 4 bases; nucleotides not matched to a gene: 10. CDR1 is MNHEY, CDR2 SMNVEV, per germline (reference sequence). This CDR3 is CASNPSGTSVYNEQFF. CDR3 in DNA: TGTGCCAGCAATCCCTCCGGGACTAGCGTGTACAATGAGCAGTTCTTC.